This T cell receptor (beta chain) appears in the sequencing data of a study of OX40 agonist ivuxolimab in advanced cancers. For the study at large: A partial response was reached by three patients: one with hepatocellular carcinoma and two with cutaneous melanoma.

General study findings and limits: Low levels of normalized T-cell clonal expansion also appeared in some nonresponders. Expanded clones belonging to CD8+ T cells outnumbered, on average, those of CD4+.

Samples of blood were obtained at baseline, on cycle 4 day 1, and on cycle 7 day 1. TCRdb's table, derived via immunoSEQ multiplex PCR, lists solely in-frame clones and lacks some. The sample records roughly 51,000 clones, roughly 90% being singletons. Trimming shortened V by 4 bases and J by 5 bases, and 18 bases separated the two germline ends. CDR1 and CDR2 (germline): SGHDT, YYEEEE. The CDR3 is 15 residues long. Notes on this clone: The antigen remains undetermined.

The gene calls are TRBV5-6 and TRBJ2-5, with TRBD2 as a possible D gene (5 bases). This specimen consisted of CD4+ or CD8+ T cells sorted from blood, obtained in a trial of the OX40 agonist ivuxolimab. This TCR came from an adult with an advanced solid tumor such as melanoma, head and neck, liver or kidney cancer. The CDR3 region has the DNA TGTGCCAGCAGCCCCGTGGGAGCGAGGAGGGAGACCCAGTACTTC. This translates into CASSPVGARRETQYF.